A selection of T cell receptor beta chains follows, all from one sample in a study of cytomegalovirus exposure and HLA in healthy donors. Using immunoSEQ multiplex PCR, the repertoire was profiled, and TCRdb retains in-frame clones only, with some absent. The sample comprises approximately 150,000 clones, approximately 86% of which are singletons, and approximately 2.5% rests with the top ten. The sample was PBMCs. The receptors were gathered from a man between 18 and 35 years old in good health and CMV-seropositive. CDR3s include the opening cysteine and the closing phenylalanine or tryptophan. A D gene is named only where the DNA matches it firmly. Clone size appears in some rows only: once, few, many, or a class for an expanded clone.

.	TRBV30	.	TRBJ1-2	TGTGCCTGGAGTGTACGTTTTCAGGGCTGGGGCGGCTACACCTTC	CAWSVRFQGWGGYTF
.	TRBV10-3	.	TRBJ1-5	TGTGCCATCAGTGAGTCAACGGGAGGGAGTCGGCCCCAGCATTTT	CAISESTGGSRPQHF
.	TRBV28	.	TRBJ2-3	TGTGCCAGCAGTCCCCAAGGACTCGGCCGGAATACGCAGTATTTT	CASSPQGLGRNTQYF
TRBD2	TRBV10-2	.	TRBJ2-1	TGCGCCAGCAGGACTAGCGGGAACTACAATGAGCAGTTCTTC	CASRTSGNYNEQFF
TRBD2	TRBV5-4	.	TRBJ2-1	TGTGCCAGCAGCTTGGGACTAGCGGGGGTTAATGAGCAGTTCTTC	CASSLGLAGVNEQFF
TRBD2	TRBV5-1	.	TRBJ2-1	TGCGCCAGCAGCCTGCGTAATAGCGGGAGAAATGAGCAGTTCTTC	CASSLRNSGRNEQFF
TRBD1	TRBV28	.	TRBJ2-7	TGTGCCAGCAGCCTCCACCAGGGGGCCTACGAGCAGTACTTC	CASSLHQGAYEQYF
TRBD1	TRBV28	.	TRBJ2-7	TGTGCCAGCAGGCCCCTTATCAGGACAGGGTTGGATGGCGAGCAGTACTTC	CASRPLIRTGLDGEQYF
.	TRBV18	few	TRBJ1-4	TGTGCCAGCTCACAACGTCAGGGCGCAACTAATGAAAAACTGTTTTTT	CASSQRQGATNEKLFF
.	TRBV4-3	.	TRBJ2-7	TGCGCCAGCAGCCAAGAGGGTGTAGGGGCCTACGAGCAGTACTTC	CASSQEGVGAYEQYF
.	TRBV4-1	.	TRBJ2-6	TGCGCCAGCAGTCCCTTGGCTCGTCTCCGTTCTGGGGCCAACGTCCTGACTTTC	CASSPLARLRSGANVLTF